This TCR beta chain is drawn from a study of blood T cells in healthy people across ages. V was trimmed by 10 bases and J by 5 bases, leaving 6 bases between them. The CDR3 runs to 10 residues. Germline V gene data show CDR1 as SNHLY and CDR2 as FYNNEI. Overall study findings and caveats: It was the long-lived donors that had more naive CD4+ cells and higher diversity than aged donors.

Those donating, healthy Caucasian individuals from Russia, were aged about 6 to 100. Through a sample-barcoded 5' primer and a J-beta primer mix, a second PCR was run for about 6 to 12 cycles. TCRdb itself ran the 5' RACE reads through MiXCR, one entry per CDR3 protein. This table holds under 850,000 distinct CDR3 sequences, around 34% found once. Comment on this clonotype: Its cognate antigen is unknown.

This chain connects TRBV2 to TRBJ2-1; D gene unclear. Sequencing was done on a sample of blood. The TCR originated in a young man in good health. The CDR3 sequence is CAILNNEQFF. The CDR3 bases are TGTGCCATCCTGAACAATGAGCAGTTCTTC.